The source of this T cell receptor (beta chain) is a study of tumor-infiltrating lymphocytes in primary liver carcinoma listed by TCRdb under 2017. Regarding the complete study: The five patients, three men and two women aged 30 to 69 years, had hepatocellular carcinoma (four) or combined HCC and intrahepatic cholangiocarcinoma (one). The tumors of the five patients were staged as T1-T3 N0M0, with maximum diameters ranging from roughly 4 to 11 cm. Samples yielded roughly 3.5 to 7.13 million productive TCRbeta reads; read depth did not differ significantly between tissue types. The study combined TCRbeta repertoire sequencing, expression microarrays and whole-exome sequencing across five regions of each liver tumor, with adjacent normal tissue and blood. A total of 35 specimens from 5 patients underwent TCRbeta repertoire sequencing, comprising around 25 tumor regions, 5 adjacent noncancerous liver tissues and 5 peripheral blood samples. To link TCRbeta repertoire diversity with the local molecular phenotype, the roughly 27 tumor region samples were profiled using Agilent mRNA microarrays. Reproducibility between technical replicate repertoires was high, with correlation coefficients above 0.95 and mean shared-clone rates about 0.91. The paper as a whole reports these results and caveats: With just five patients in the study, the authors point out that the findings should be validated in a larger study. Since the samples were bulk and unsorted, there was no way to compare CD4+ and CD8+ T cell repertoires. Only the TCR beta chain was sequenced, which likely underestimates true repertoire diversity because unpaired alpha chains were not captured. The top 250 clones accounted for a significantly greater share of the repertoire in tumors than in blood (p = 0.039). Repertoire overlap was higher between tumor regions (mean roughly 35%) than tumor-adjacent (around 17%) or tumor-blood (approximately 14%) pairs, consistent with antigen-driven expansion. Only about 7-25% of top clones were present in all five regions of a tumor, suggesting spatial heterogeneity of tumor-infiltrating T cells.

About this clonotype: Its specific antigen is unknown. The junction differs from germline at one of its ends, possibly a read error.

TCRbeta-specific cDNA was reverse-transcribed from approximately 460 ng total RNA using a constant-region primer and ProtoScript II reverse transcriptase. The TCRbeta libraries were prepared through three rounds of nested multiplex PCR following a slightly modified ARM-PCR procedure. Each of the first two PCR rounds ran for 9 to 10 cycles using multiplex TRBV1-TRBV30 forward primers together with a Cbeta reverse primer. Sample barcodes and Illumina adapters were added in a final 25-cycle PCR using Deep VentR polymerase. Before sequencing, amplicons of 200-500 bp were gel-purified using a QIAquick gel extraction kit. The TCRbeta amplicons were sequenced with 250-bp paired-end reads on an Illumina HiSeq 2500. In the original analysis: Trimmomatic v0.33 was used to quality-trim the reads, and FLASH v1.2.11 was used to merge paired reads so that full CDR3 sequences could be recovered. V, D and J germline segments were assigned to the rearranged TCRbeta sequences using MiGEC v1.2.1b. Clonotype statistics and Shannon-Wiener diversity indices were calculated with VDJtools v1.0.0. Except for diversity analysis, only each sample's 250 most abundant clonotypes were used in subsequent analyses to reduce sampling bias. TCRdb trimmed the raw reads at Q25, called clones with MiXCR and kept productive beta chains. Rows with a matching CDR3 protein are joined into one entry that keeps the most common DNA and genes. V and J calls and clone size were set by TCRdb, not the authors. The sample records fewer than 200,000 distinct CDR3 sequences, around four fifths of which are singletons. About a sixth of the sample goes to the ten largest clones.

Total RNA and DNA were co-extracted from roughly 18-30 mg of bulk tissue with the AllPrep DNA/RNA mini kit, without cell sorting. Between November 2015 and early 2016, roughly five patients in China with histopathologically diagnosed primary liver carcinoma had their tumors surgically resected. At the time of sampling, the patients were treatment-naive and had chronic HBV infection. Five spatially separated regions were sampled per tumor: superior, inferior, left-lateral and right-lateral poles, plus the tumor centre. More than 75% viable tumor cells were found by histology in every tumor sample. Fresh tumor and adjacent tissue pieces were bisected; one half was stored in RNAlater at -80°C, the other sent for histology. Via the germline V gene, CDR1 is LGHNA and CDR2 YNFKEQ. From its cysteine to its phenylalanine, the CDR3 spans 15 amino acids. Of all the DNA, just the CDR3 is kept, 45 bases in frame from base 1.

The receptor was isolated from a man aged 40-49 years with primary liver carcinoma and hepatitis B virus infection. The sequenced material came from tumor tissue from primary liver carcinoma. The chain is assembled from TRBV4-2 and TRBJ2-7, with a tentative D gene TRBD2 over 5 matching bases. The DNA is TGTGCCAGCAGCCAAGATAAGGGAAGCGGTTATGAGCAGCAATTC. This gives the protein CASSQDKGSGYEQQF.